This T cell receptor (beta chain) was identified in a study of graft-versus-host responses after intestinal transplantation. Study background: Among the recipients, all got anti-thymocyte globulin induction and then tacrolimus and steroids for approximately 3 years. Study outcomes and limitations: The recipient marrow held GvH clones, and some of them showed up first in ileum or blood. Maximum circulating GvH clone levels tracked with early post-transplant HvG decreases.

TCRdb's table, derived via immunoSEQ multiplex PCR, lists solely in-frame clones and lacks some. Here the sample spans about 120,000 clones, more than 90% being singletons. This CDR3 is 13 amino acids long. CDR1 and CDR2 from the germline V gene are SNHLY and FYNNEI. The V gene end was trimmed by 8 bases and the J gene end by 11 bases; junction bases not matched to a gene: 11. As for this clone: The target antigen is unknown.

The specimen comprised unstimulated CD4+ T cells sorted from spleen or lymph node cells, sampled before transplant. This clonotype originated in a human donor who was the organ donor for an intestinal transplant. V is TRBV2 and J is TRBJ2-1, with 8 bases matching TRBD2. The CDR3 region is CASGSPAGGKQFF. The CDR3 nucleotides are TGTGCCAGCGGGTCCCCGGCGGGAGGAAAGCAGTTCTTC.